This TCR beta chain derives from a study of shared clonotypes between healthy human individuals. For the study at large: The donors, two women and a few men, were aged 18 to 49.

The repertoire was sequenced with immunoSEQ multiplex PCR; TCRdb's copy has only in-frame clones and lacks some. The sample has 950,000 to 1,200,000 clones, 70% to 80% seen once. Points on this clone: Its antigen remains unidentified.

Study-level results: The naive CD4 repertoires of a few donors were compared, and around 5% of clonotypes were shared. Naive subsets generally exceeded memory subsets in estimated richness.

Sequenced sample: memory CD4+ T cells from PBMCs. Subset indicated: CD45RA-negative fraction. The TCR was taken from a man between 18 and 35 years old in good health. Some clones in this sample may be carry-over from other donors' samples.

Here the CDR3 reads CASSLMTSGKGETQYF. CDR3 sequence (DNA): TGTGCCAGCAGCTTAATGACTAGCGGAAAGGGGGAGACCCAGTACTTC. The rearrangement uses TRBV7-8 and TRBJ2-5; 9 bases agree with TRBD2. CDR1 is SGHVS and CDR2 is FQNEAQ in the germline V gene. CDR3 length: 16 residues. Trimming took 2 bases from V and 5 from J; bases not matched to a gene: 9.